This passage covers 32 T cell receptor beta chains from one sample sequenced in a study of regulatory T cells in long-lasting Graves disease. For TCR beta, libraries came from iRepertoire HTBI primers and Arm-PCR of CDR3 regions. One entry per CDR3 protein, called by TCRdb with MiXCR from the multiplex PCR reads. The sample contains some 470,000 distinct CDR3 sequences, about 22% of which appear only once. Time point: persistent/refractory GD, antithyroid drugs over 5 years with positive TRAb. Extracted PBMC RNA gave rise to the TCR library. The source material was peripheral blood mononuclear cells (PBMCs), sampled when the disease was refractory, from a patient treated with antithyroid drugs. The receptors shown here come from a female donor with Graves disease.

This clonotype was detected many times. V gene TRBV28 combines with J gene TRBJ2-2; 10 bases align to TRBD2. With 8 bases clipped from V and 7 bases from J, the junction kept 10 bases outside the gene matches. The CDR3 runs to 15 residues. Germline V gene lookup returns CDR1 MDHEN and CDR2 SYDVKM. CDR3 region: CASRWLAGDGGELFF. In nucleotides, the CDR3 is TGTGCCAGCCGGTGGCTAGCGGGAGACGGCGGGGAGCTGTTTTTT.

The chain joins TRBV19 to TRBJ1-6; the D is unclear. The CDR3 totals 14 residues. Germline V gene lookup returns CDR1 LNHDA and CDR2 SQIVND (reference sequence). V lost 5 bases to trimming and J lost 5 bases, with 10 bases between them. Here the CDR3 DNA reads TGTGCCAGTAGTCGGGCCCGGGATAATTCACCCCTCCACTTT. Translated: CASSRARDNSPLHF.

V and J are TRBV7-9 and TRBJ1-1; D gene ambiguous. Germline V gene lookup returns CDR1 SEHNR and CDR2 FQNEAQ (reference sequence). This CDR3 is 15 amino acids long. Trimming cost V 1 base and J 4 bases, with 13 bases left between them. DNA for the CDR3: TGTGCCAGCAGCTTAGGGGTCGCGGGAGGCACTGAAGCTTTCTTT. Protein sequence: CASSLGVAGGTEAFF.

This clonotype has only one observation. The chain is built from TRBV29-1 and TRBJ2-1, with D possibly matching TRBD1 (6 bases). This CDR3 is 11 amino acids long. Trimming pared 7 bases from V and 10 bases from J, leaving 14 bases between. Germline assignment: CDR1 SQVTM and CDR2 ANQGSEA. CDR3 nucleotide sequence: TGCAGCGGACAACAGGGAAACGAGCAGTTCTTC. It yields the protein CSGQQGNEQFF.

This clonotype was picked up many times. The CDR3, as DNA: TGTGCCAGCAGTCTACTGCTCGGGGAGCTGTTTTTT. Translated: CASSLLLGELFF. This chain links TRBV2 with TRBJ2-2; D not resolved. The CDR3 has 12 amino acids. Per germline, CDR1 SNHLY and CDR2 FYNNEI. The V end was cut by 5 bases, the J end by 7 bases, with 8 bases between.

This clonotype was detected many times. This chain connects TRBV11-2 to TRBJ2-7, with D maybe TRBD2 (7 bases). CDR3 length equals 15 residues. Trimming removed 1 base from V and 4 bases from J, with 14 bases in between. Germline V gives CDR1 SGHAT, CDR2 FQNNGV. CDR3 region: CASSLGVGGAYEQYF. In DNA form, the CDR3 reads TGTGCCAGCAGCTTAGGAGTAGGGGGGGCGTACGAGCAGTACTTC.

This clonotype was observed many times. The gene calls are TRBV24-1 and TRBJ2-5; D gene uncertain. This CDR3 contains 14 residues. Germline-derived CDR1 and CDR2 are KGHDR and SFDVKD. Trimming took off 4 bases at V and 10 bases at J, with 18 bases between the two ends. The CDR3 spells CATSDQTSVGDQYF. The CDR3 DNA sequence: TGTGCCACCAGTGACCAAACCTCGGTTGGGGACCAGTACTTC.

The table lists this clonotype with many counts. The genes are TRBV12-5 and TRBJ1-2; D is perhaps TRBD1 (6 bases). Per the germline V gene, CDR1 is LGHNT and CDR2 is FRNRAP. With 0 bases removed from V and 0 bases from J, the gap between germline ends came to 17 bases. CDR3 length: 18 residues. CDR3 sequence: CASGLVLDRNVPNYGYTF. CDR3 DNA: TGTGCTAGTGGTTTGGTACTCGACAGGAATGTCCCTAACTATGGCTACACCTTC.

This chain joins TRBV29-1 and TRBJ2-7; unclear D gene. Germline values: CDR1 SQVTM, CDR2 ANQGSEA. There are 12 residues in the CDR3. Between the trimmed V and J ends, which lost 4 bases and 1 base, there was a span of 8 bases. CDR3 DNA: TGCAGCGTTGTCGACGATTCCTACGAGCAGTACTTC. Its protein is CSVVDDSYEQYF.

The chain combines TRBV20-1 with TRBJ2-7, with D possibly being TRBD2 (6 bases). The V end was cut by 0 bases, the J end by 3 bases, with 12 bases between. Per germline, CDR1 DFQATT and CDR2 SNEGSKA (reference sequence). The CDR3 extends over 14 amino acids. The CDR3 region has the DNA TGCAGTGCTAGAGATGAGGCGGGGATCTACGAGCAGTACTTC. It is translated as CSARDEAGIYEQYF.

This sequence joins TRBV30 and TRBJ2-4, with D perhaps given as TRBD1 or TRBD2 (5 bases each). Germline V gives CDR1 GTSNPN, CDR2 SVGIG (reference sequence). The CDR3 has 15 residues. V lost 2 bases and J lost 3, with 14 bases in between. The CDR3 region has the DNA TGTGCCTGGAGTCAAGCGGATGGGGGCAAAAACATTCAGTACTTC. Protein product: CAWSQADGGKNIQYF.

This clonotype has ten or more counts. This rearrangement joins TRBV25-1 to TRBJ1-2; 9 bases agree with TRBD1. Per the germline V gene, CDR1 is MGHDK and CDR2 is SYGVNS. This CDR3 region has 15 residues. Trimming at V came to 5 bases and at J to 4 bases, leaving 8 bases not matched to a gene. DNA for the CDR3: TGTGCCAGCAGTAAGGGACAGGGAGGCATCTATGGCTACACCTTC. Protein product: CASSKGQGGIYGYTF.

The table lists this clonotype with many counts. The CDR3: CASSSLGEKEQYF. The CDR3 coding sequence is TGTGCCAGCAGTTCTCTAGGGGAGAAAGAGCAGTACTTC. This chain joins TRBV28 and TRBJ2-7; the D gene could be TRBD1 or TRBD2 (5 bases each). The CDR3 loop spans 13 amino acids. V lost 4 bases to trimming and J lost 7 bases, with 14 bases between them. CDR1 and CDR2 (germline): MDHEN, SYDVKM.

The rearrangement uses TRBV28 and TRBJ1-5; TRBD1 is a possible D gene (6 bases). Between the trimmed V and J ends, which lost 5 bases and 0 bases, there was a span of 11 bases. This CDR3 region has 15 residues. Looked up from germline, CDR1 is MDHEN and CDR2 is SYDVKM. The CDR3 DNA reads TGTGCCAGCAGTGTCGGACAGCTTAGCAATCAGCCCCAGCATTTT. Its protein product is CASSVGQLSNQPQHF.

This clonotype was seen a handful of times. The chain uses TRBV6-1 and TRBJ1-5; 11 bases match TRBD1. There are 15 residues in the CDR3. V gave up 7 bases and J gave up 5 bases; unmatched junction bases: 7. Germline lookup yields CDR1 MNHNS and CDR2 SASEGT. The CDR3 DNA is TGTGCCAGCACCCTACGGACAGGGGGCGATCAGCCCCAGCATTTT. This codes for CASTLRTGGDQPQHF.

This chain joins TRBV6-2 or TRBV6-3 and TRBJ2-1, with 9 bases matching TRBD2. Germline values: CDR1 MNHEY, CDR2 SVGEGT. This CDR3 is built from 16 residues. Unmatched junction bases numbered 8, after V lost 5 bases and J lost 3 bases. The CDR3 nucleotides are TGTGCCAGCAGTCTTTCGACTAGCGGATTCTACAATGAGCAGTTCTTC. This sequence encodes CASSLSTSGFYNEQFF.

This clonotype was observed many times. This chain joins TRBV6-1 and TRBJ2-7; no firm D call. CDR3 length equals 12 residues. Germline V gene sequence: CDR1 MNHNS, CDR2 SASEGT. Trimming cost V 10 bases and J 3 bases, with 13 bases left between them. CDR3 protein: CATAGLNYEQYF. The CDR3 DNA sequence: TGTGCCACCGCCGGCCTGAACTACGAGCAGTACTTC.

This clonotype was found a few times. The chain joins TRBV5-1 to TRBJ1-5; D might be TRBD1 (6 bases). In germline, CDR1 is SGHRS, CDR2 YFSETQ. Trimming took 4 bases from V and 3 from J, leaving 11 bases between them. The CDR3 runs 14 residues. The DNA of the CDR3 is TGCGCCAGCAGCACGGGACATCTCAATCAGCCCCAGCATTTT. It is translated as CASSTGHLNQPQHF.

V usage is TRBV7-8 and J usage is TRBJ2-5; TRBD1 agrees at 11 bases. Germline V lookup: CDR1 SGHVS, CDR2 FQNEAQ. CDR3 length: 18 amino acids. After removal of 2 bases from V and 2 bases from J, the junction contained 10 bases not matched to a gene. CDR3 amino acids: CASSLSIKDRGPQETQYF. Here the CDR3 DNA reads TGTGCCAGCAGCTTATCCATCAAGGACAGGGGGCCTCAAGAGACCCAGTACTTC.

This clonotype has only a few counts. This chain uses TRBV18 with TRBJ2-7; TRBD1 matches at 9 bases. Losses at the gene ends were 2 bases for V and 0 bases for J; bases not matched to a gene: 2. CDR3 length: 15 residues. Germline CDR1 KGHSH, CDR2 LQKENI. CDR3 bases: TGTGCCAGCTCACCAGGGACAGGGAACTCCTACGAGCAGTACTTC. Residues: CASSPGTGNSYEQYF.

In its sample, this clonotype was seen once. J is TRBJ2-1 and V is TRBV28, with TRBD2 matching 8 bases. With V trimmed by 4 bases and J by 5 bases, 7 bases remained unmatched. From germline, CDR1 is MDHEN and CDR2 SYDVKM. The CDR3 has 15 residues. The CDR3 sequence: CASSYQRLANNEQFF. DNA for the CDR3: TGTGCCAGCAGTTACCAGCGACTAGCGAACAATGAGCAGTTCTTC.

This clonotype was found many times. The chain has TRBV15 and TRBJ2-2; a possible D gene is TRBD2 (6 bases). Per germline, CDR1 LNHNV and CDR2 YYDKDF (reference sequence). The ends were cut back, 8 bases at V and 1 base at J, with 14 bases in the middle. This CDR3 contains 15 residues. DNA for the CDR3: TGTGCCACCGCAGCATCAGCGGGGAACACCGGGGAGCTGTTTTTT. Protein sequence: CATAASAGNTGELFF.

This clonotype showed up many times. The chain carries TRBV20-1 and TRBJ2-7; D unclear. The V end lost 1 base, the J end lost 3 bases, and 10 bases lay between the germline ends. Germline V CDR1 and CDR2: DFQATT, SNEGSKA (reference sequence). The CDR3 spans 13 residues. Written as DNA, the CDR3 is TGCAGTGCTAGAGGGACCCAGATCTACGAGCAGTACTTC. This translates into CSARGTQIYEQYF.

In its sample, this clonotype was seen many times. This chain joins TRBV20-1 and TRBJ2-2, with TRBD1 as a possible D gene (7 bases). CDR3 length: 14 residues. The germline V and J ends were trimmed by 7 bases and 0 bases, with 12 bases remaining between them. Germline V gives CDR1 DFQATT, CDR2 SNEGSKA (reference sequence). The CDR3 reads CSVGGTANTGELFF. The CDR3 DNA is TGCAGTGTTGGCGGGACAGCGAACACCGGGGAGCTGTTTTTT.

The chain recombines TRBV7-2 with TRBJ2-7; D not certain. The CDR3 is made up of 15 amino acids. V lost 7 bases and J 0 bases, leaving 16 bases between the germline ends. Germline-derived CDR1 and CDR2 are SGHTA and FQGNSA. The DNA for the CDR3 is TGTGCCAGCACCCCCCGGACGGCTAGCTCCTACGAGCAGTACTTC. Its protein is CASTPRTASSYEQYF.

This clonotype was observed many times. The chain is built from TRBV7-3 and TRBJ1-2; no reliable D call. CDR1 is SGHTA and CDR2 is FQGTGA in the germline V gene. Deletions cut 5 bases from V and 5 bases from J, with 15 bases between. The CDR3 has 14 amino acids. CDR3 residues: CASSVDGEGYGYTF. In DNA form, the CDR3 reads TGTGCCAGCAGCGTCGACGGAGAAGGATATGGCTACACCTTC. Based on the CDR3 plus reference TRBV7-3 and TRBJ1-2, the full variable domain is GAGVSQTPSNKVTEKGKYVELRCDPISGHTALYWYRQSLGQGPEFLIYFQGTGAADDSGLPNDRFFAVRPEGSVSTLKIQRTERGDSAVYLCASSVDGEGYGYTFGSGTRLTVV.

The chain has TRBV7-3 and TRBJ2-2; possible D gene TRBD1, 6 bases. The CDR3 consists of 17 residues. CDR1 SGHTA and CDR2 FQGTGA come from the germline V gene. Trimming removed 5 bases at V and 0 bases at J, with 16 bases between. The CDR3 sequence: CASSQPGQPPNTGELFF. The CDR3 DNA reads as TGTGCCAGCAGCCAACCTGGACAGCCACCGAACACCGGGGAGCTGTTTTTT. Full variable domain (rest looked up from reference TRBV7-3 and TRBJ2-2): GAGVSQTPSNKVTEKGKYVELRCDPISGHTALYWYRQSLGQGPEFLIYFQGTGAADDSGLPNDRFFAVRPEGSVSTLKIQRTERGDSAVYLCASSQPGQPPNTGELFFGEGSRLTVL.

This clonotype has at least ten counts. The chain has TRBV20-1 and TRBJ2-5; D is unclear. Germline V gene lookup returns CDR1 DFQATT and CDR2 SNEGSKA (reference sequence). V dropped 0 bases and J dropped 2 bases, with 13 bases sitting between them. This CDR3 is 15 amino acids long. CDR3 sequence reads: CSARDLGTLQETQYF. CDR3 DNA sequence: TGCAGTGCTAGAGATCTTGGAACTCTTCAAGAGACCCAGTACTTC.

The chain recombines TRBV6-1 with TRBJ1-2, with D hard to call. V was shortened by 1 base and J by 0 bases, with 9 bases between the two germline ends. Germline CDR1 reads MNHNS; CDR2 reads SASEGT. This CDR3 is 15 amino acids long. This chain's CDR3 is CASSEEVGANYGYTF. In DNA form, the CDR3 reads TGTGCCAGCAGTGAAGAGGTGGGAGCTAACTATGGCTACACCTTC.

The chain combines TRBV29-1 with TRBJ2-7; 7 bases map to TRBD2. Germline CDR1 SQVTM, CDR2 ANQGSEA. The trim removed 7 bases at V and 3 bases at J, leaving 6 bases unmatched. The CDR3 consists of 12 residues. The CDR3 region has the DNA TGCAGCGCCCTAGCGGAGGACTACGAGCAGTACTTC. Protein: CSALAEDYEQYF.

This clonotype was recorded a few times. CDR3 in DNA: TGTGCCAGCAGTTGGACAGGCTCCTCTGGAAACACCATATATTTT. Its protein is CASSWTGSSGNTIYF. The rearrangement uses TRBV28 and TRBJ1-3, with 7 bases identical to TRBD1. Germline V gene sequence: CDR1 MDHEN, CDR2 SYDVKM. Unmatched junction bases numbered 3, after V lost 4 bases and J lost 0 bases. The CDR3 sequence is 15 residues long.

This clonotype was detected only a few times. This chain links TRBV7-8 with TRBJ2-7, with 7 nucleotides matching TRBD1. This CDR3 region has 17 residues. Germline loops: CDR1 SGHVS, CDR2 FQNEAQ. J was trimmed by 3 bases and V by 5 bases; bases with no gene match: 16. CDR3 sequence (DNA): TGTGCCAGCAGCATCTACACCGGGACAGCGGTCTTCTACGAGCAGTACTTC. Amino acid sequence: CASSIYTGTAVFYEQYF.